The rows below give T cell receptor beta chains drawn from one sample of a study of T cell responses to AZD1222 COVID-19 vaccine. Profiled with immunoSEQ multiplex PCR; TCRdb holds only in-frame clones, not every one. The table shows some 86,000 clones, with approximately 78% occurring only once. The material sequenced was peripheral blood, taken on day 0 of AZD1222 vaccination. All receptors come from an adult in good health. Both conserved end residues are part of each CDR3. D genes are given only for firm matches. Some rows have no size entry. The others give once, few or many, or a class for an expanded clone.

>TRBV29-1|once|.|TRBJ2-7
TGCAGCGTTGAAGATCTTCAGGGGCTTGGCTACGAGCAGTACTTC
CSVEDLQGLGYEQYF
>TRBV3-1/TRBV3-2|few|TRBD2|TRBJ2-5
TGTGCCAGCAGCCTGACTAGCGGAAAAGGGGAGACCCAGTACTTC
CASSLTSGKGETQYF
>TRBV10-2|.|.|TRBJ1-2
TGCGCCAGCAGTGGGGGGACTGGGGGCTACACCTTC
CASSGGTGGYTF
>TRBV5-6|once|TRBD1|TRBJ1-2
TGTGCCAGCAGCGAGGGACAGGGTGATGGCTACACCTTC
CASSEGQGDGYTF
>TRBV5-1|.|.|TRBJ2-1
TGCGCCAGCAGCTTGGCCGGAACAGGGTTAACGGGCGAGCAGTTCTTC
CASSLAGTGLTGEQFF
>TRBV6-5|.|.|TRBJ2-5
TGTGCCAGCACGGGGGCAGGGGGGTTATCTGAGACCCAGTACTTC
CASTGAGGLSETQYF
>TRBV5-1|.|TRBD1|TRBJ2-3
TGCGCCAGCAGCCCTCAGGGGGCTGGGGCAGATACGCAGTATTTT
CASSPQGAGADTQYF
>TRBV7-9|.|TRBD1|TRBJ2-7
TGTGCCAGCAGCCTACAGGGGTACGAGCAGTACTTC
CASSLQGYEQYF
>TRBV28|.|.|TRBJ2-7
TGTGCCAGCAGTCCTTTAGGCCCCTACGAGCAGTACTTC
CASSPLGPYEQYF
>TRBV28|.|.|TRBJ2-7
TGTGCCAGCAGTTTGAACGGTGAGACCTACGAGCAGTACTTC
CASSLNGETYEQYF
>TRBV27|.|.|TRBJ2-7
TGTGCCAGCAGTCCGGCGTACAGGGAAAGGGACGAGCAGTACTTC
CASSPAYRERDEQYF
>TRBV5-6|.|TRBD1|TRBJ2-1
TGTGCCAGCAGCTTGGGGACAGGGGGCTACAATGAGCAGTTCTTC
CASSLGTGGYNEQFF
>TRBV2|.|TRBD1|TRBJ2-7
TGTGCCAGCAGCCGAGACAGGGGGCGCGACGGCGAGCAGTACTTC
CASSRDRGRDGEQYF
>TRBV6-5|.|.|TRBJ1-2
TGTGCCAGCAGTTCGCCGGGGGGCCGCTACACCTTC
CASSSPGGRYTF
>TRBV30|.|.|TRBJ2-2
TGTGCCTCTCCCGACAGACGGACAAACACCGGGGAGCTGTTTTTT
CASPDRRTNTGELFF
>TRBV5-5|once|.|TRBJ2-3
TGTGCCAGCAGTCCAGAAGATACGCAGTATTTT
CASSPEDTQYF
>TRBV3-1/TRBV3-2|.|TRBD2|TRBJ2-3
TGTGCCAGCAGCCAAGGTGATAACGTTTGCGGGAGGGCCACGGGCACGCAGTATTTT
CASSQGDNVCGRATGTQYF
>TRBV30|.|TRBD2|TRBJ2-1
TGTGCCTGGAGTCTAGGACTAGCGTATTTCCATGAGCAGTTCTTC
CAWSLGLAYFHEQFF
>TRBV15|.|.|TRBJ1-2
TGTGCCACCAGCAGAGATTCAGGAGCAGCCGGAGCTAACTATGGCTACACCTTC
CATSRDSGAAGANYGYTF
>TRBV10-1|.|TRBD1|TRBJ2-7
TGCGCCAGCAGTGCCCCGACAGGGTCCGGCTCCTACGAGCAGTACTTC
CASSAPTGSGSYEQYF
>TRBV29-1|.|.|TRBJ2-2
TGCAGCACGAGGCAGGACACCGGGGAGCTGTTTTTT
CSTRQDTGELFF
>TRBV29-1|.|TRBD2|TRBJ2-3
TGCAGCGTGGATAGCGGGAGGGGCTTAGATACGCAGTATTTT
CSVDSGRGLDTQYF
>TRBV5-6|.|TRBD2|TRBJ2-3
TGTGCCAGCAGCTGGGTACTAGCGGGAACAACAGATACGCAGTATTTT
CASSWVLAGTTDTQYF
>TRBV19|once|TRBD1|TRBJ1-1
TGTGCCAGTATTACCTCGACAGGGTCGGACACTGAAGCTTTCTTT
CASITSTGSDTEAFF
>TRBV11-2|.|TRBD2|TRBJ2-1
TGTGCCAGCAGCTTAGGTGACGAGCGGGATCAGTTCTTC
CASSLGDERDQFF
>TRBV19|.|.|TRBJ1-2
TGTGCCAGTAGTCCACAGGATAACTATGGCTACACCTTC
CASSPQDNYGYTF
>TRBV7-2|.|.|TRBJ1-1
TGTGCCAGCAGCAGTCGAAGCGGGCAGGGGACTGAAGCTTTCTTT
CASSSRSGQGTEAFF
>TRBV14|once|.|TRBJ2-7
TGTGCCAGCAGCCAAGATAGCCCGCGTAGCCCGACTGGGGGGCCTCGGTACTTC
CASSQDSPRSPTGGPRYF
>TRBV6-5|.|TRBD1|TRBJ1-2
TGTGCCAGCAGGAGGGTGGACAGGGGAAGAGGCTACACCTTC
CASRRVDRGRGYTF
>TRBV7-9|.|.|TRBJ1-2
TGTGCCAGCAGGGGACCAAACCTCTATGGCTACACCTTC
CASRGPNLYGYTF
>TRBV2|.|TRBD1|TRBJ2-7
TGTGCCAGCAGGATATACCGGGACAGGGATTACGAGCAGTACTTC
CASRIYRDRDYEQYF
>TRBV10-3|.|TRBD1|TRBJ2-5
TGTGCCATCAGGCCGGGACAGGGCCAAGAGACCCAGTACTTC
CAIRPGQGQETQYF
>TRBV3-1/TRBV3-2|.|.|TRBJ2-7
TGTGCCAGCAGTCGCCTTAGACAGGACTCCTACGAGCAGTACTTC
CASSRLRQDSYEQYF
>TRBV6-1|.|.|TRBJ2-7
TGTGCCAGCAGTGAAGTTCTGCTTCCGCCATCATACGAGCAGTACTTC
CASSEVLLPPSYEQYF
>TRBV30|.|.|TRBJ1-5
TGTGCCTGGAGTGTAGGGGCGAGTCAGCCCCAGCATTTT
CAWSVGASQPQHF
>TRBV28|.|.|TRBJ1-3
TGTGCCAGCAGTTCCTCCGGCAGCGACGGAAACACCATATATTTT
CASSSSGSDGNTIYF
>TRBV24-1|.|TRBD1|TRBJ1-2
TGTGCCACCAGTGACCCCACCGGACAGGCGAACTATGGCTACACCTTC
CATSDPTGQANYGYTF
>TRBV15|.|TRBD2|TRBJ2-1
TGTGCCACCAGCAGAGGAACGGTGGCTAGCGGTTACAATGAGCAGTTCTTC
CATSRGTVASGYNEQFF
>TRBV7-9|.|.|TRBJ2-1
TGTGCCAGCAGCCCAACAAACAATGAGCAGTTCTTC
CASSPTNNEQFF
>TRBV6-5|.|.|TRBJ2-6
TGTGCCAGCAGCCTCAATTCTGGGGCCAACGTCCTGACTTTC
CASSLNSGANVLTF
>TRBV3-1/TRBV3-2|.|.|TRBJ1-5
TGTGCCAGCAGCCAGGCCCCCGGGGGGCCCCAGCATTTT
CASSQAPGGPQHF